Below, one T cell receptor (beta chain) is given with its context. The antigen is undetermined. This entry comes from a study of response to subunit inactivated influenza vaccine. Study-wide findings and caveats: With each seasonal influenza vaccination, the authors suggested, few new T cells are recruited.

TCRdb reprocessed the RT-PCR reads via MiXCR and lists one record per CDR3 protein. Among about 620,000 distinct CDR3 sequences listed, about 10% were seen once. Trimming removed 8 bases from V and 0 bases from J, with 8 bases in between. The germline CDR1 and CDR2 sequences are MNHNY and SVGAGI (reference sequence). The CDR3 is 13 amino acids. The sample was also linked to a second study, of T cells expressing NK-cell markers. Per that paper: With UMIs, 5'RACE template switching was used to make TCR beta cDNA. It was from sorted CD3+CD56+NKG2C+, CD3+CD56+NKG2C- and CD3+CD56-NKG2C+ T cells that TCR beta repertoires came. HCMV seropositivity marked most of the eight sequenced donors; one was seronegative. Expanded NKG2C+ T cell clones were not confirmed as HCMV-specific.

This specimen was PBMCs from blood, taken on the day of vaccination. The receptor was isolated from a man in his forties or fifties who received an inactivated influenza vaccine. V gene TRBV6-6 combines with J gene TRBJ2-1; D unresolved. The CDR3 is CASLRGSYNEQFF. CDR3 nucleotides: TGTGCCAGCCTACGAGGCTCCTACAATGAGCAGTTCTTC.